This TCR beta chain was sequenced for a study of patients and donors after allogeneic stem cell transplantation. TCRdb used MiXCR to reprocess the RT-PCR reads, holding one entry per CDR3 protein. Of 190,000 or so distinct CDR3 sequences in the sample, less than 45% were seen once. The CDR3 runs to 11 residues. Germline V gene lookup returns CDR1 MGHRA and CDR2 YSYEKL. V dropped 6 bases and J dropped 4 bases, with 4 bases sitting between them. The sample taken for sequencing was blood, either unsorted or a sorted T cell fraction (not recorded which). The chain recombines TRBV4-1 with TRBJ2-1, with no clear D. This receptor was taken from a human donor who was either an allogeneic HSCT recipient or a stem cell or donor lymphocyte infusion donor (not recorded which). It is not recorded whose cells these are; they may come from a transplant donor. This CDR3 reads CASRFYNEQFF. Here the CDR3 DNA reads TGCGCCAGCAGGTTTTACAATGAGCAGTTCTTC.